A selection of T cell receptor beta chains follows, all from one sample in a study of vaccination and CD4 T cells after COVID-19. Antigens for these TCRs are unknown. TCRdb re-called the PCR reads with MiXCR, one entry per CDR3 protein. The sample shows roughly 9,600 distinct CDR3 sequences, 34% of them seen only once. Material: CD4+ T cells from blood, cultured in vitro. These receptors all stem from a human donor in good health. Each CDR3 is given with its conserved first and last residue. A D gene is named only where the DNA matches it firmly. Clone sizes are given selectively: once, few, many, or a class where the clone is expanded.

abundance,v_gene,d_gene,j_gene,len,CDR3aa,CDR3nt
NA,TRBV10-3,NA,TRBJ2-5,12,CAIRDGEETQYF,TGTGCCATCAGGGACGGGGAAGAGACCCAGTACTTC
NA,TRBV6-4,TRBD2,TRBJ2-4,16,CASRRLAGGPKNIQYF,TGTGCCAGCAGAAGACTAGCGGGGGGGCCCAAAAACATTCAGTACTTC
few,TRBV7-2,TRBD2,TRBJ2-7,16,CASSFSTSGGAYEQYF,TGTGCCAGCAGCTTCTCAACTAGCGGGGGGGCCTACGAGCAGTACTTC
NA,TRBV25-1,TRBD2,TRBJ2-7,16,CASSESLAENSYEQYF,TGTGCCAGCAGTGAATCACTAGCGGAGAATTCCTACGAGCAGTACTTC
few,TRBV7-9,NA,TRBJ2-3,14,CASSLGIDTDTQYF,TGTGCCAGCAGCTTGGGCATCGACACAGATACGCAGTATTTT
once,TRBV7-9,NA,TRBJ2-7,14,CASSLEVGAYEQYF,TGTGCCAGCAGCTTAGAAGTAGGGGCCTACGAGCAGTACTTC
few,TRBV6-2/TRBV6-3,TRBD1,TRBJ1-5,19,CASSHPGQGVKGPNQPQHF,TGTGCCAGCAGTCACCCGGGACAGGGGGTAAAGGGGCCAAATCAGCCCCAGCATTTT
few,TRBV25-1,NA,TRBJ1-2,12,CASSDVGDGYTF,TGTGCCAGCAGTGATGTGGGGGATGGCTACACCTTC
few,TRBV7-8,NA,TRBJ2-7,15,CASSLRNRESGEQYF,TGTGCCAGCAGCTTAAGGAACAGGGAGTCTGGGGAGCAGTACTTC
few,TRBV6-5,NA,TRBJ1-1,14,CASSYATENTEAFF,TGTGCCAGCAGTTACGCGACGGAGAACACTGAAGCTTTCTTT
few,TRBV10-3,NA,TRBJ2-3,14,CAIGTASSTDTQYF,TGTGCCATCGGAACAGCCTCTAGCACAGATACGCAGTATTTT
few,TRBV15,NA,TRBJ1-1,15,CATSREKGLNTEAFF,TGTGCCACCAGCAGAGAAAAGGGCCTGAACACTGAAGCTTTCTTT
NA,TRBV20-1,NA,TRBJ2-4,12,CGTLGAKNIQYF,TGCGGTACCCTCGGGGCAAAAAACATTCAGTACTTC
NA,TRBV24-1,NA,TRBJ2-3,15,CATNPSLYSTDTQYF,TGTGCCACCAATCCTTCTTTATATAGCACAGATACGCAGTATTTT
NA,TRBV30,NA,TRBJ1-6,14,CAWKTLVGDSPLHF,TGTGCCTGGAAGACTCTCGTAGGGGATTCACCCCTCCACTTT
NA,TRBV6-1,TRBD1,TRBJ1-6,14,CASSHDRAHSPLHF,TGTGCCAGCAGCCACGACAGGGCCCATTCACCCCTCCACTTT
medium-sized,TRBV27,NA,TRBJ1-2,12,CASSTTGYGYTF,TGTGCCAGCAGCACCACAGGGTATGGCTACACCTTC
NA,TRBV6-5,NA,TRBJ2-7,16,CASSYVGQMNPYEQYF,TGTGCCAGCAGTTACGTAGGACAGATGAACCCCTACGAGCAGTACTTC
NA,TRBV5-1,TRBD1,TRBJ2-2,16,CASSYRTGGHTGELFF,TGCGCCAGCAGCTATAGGACAGGGGGACACACCGGGGAGCTGTTTTTT
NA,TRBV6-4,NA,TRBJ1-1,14,CASSRTRGDTEAFF,TGTGCCAGCAGTCGGACTCGAGGGGACACTGAAGCTTTCTTT
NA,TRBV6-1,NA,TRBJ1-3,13,CASSQTRADTIYF,TGTGCCAGCAGTCAAACTCGGGCTGACACCATATATTTT
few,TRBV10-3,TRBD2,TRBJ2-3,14,CAISPGLVTDTQYF,TGTGCCATCAGTCCGGGACTAGTCACAGATACGCAGTATTTT
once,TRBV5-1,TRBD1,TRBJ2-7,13,CASSWTGSYEQYF,TGCGCCAGCAGCTGGACAGGTTCCTACGAGCAGTACTTC
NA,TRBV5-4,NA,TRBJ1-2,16,CASSLPERPTNYGYTF,TGTGCCAGCAGCTTGCCGGAACGCCCGACTAACTATGGCTACACCTTC
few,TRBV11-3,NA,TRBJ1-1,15,CASSLSGPTNTEAFF,TGTGCCAGCAGCTTATCGGGACCGACGAACACTGAAGCTTTCTTT
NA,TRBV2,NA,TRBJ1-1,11,CASSVHLEAFF,TGTGCCAGCAGTGTCCATCTTGAAGCTTTCTTT
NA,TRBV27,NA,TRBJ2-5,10,CASSLGTQYF,TGTGCCAGCAGTTTGGGGACCCAGTACTTC
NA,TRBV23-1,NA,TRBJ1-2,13,CASSNISFRGYTF,TGCGCCAGCAGTAATATCAGTTTTCGGGGCTACACCTTC
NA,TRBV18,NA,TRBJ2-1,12,CASSPSLEGQFF,TGTGCCAGCTCACCGTCCCTCGAGGGGCAGTTCTTC
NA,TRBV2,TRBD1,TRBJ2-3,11,CASSQPGQKYF,TGTGCCAGCAGTCAACCGGGACAGAAGTATTTT
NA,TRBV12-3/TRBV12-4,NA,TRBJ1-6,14,CASSLDLYNSPLHF,TGTGCCAGCAGTTTAGACCTATATAATTCACCCCTCCACTTT
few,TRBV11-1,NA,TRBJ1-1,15,CASSTREGPSAEAFF,TGTGCCAGCAGTACGAGGGAAGGTCCAAGCGCTGAAGCTTTCTTT
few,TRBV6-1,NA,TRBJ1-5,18,CASSDSNPSGGTNQPQHF,TGTGCCAGCAGTGATTCGAACCCAAGCGGGGGGACCAATCAGCCCCAGCATTTT
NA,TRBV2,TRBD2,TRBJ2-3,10,CASSGNTQYF,TGTGCCAGTAGCGGGAATACGCAGTATTTT
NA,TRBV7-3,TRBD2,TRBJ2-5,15,CASSLSGGGKETQYF,TGTGCCAGCAGCTTAAGTGGCGGGGGGAAGGAGACCCAGTACTTC
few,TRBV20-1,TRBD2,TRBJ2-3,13,CSARSSGTDTQYF,TGCAGTGCTAGGTCTAGCGGAACAGATACGCAGTATTTT
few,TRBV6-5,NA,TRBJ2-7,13,CASSYSYRDEQYF,TGTGCCAGCAGTTACTCTTACAGGGACGAGCAGTACTTC
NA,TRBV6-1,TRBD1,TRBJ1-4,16,CASRGPPGQGLEKLFF,TGTGCCAGCAGGGGTCCCCCGGGACAGGGCCTTGAAAAACTGTTTTTT
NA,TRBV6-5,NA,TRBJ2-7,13,CASSYYKGGEQYF,TGTGCCAGCAGTTATTACAAGGGAGGCGAGCAGTACTTC
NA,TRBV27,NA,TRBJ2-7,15,CASSPPTALTYEQYF,TGTGCCAGCAGTCCCCCGACAGCCCTTACCTACGAGCAGTACTTC
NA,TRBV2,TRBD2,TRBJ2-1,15,CASTFRTSGESEQFF,TGTGCCAGCACCTTTAGGACTAGCGGGGAAAGTGAGCAGTTCTTC
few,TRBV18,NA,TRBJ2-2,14,CASSPTVDTGELFF,TGTGCCAGCTCTCCTACAGTAGATACCGGGGAGCTGTTTTTT
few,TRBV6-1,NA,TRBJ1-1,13,CASSLGGPTEAFF,TGTGCCAGCAGCTTAGGGGGACCCACTGAAGCTTTCTTT
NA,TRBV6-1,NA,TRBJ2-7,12,CASSRDTYEQYF,TGTGCCAGCAGTAGGGACACCTACGAGCAGTACTTC
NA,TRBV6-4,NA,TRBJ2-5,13,CASNQDDQETQYF,TGTGCCAGCAATCAGGACGACCAAGAGACCCAGTACTTC
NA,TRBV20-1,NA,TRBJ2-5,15,CSARGILVKQETQYF,TGCAGTGCTAGGGGAATACTAGTCAAACAAGAGACCCAGTACTTC